This TCR beta chain was captured by sequencing in a study of CD8 T cell repertoires and HIV-1 epitope variants. Overall study context: Each of Twenty-five Gag and Nef epitope peptides stimulated a separate culture. Epitopes were three Gag families plus Nef HW9 and YT9.

The sample holds one count of this clone. The antigen remains unidentified. Profiled with immunoSEQ multiplex PCR; TCRdb holds only in-frame clones, not every one. The data show thousands of clones, about 60% seen once. Whole-study findings and limits: Only beta chains were identified, marking proliferation to antigen, not function.

This TCR was recovered from a male donor with HIV. Sequencing was done on a sample of cultured CD8+ T cells derived from PBMCs.

CDR3 DNA sequence: TGCGCCAGCAGCCAAGATGAGGGACGTCGGACCTTC. This gives the protein CASSQDEGRRTF. J is TRBJ1-2 and V is TRBV4-3; D is possibly TRBD1 (5 bases). Germline CDR1 and CDR2: LGHNA and YSLEER. The CDR3 extends over 12 amino acids. The V end lost 0 bases, the J end lost 14 bases, and 13 bases lay between the germline ends.